Listed below are T cell receptor beta chains from one sample, sequenced in a study of cytomegalovirus exposure and HLA in healthy donors. Sequencing was performed with immunoSEQ multiplex PCR; in TCRdb, only in-frame clones are kept and a portion is missing. The repertoire holds some 67,000 clones, with about 79% as singletons. Sequencing was performed on PBMCs. The receptor source for this set is a man aged 60 to 69 in good health and CMV-seropositive. Both conserved end residues are part of each CDR3. D genes are given only for firm matches. Clone size is given for some rows only: seen once, a few or many times, or a class if the clone is expanded.

D gene: TRBD1; CDR3 length: 15; clone size: .; J gene: TRBJ1-6; V gene: TRBV7-2; CDR3 protein: CASSGRQGWNSPLHF; CDR3 DNA: TGTGCCAGCAGCGGCCGACAGGGCTGGAATTCACCCCTCCACTTT
D gene: TRBD2; CDR3 length: 13; clone size: .; J gene: TRBJ2-7; V gene: TRBV10-2; CDR3 protein: CASRWTSGYEQYF; CDR3 DNA: TGCGCCAGCAGATGGACTAGCGGCTACGAGCAGTACTTC
D gene: .; CDR3 length: 14; clone size: few; J gene: TRBJ1-1; V gene: TRBV11-3; CDR3 protein: CASSLEKSTGNAFF; CDR3 DNA: TGTGCCAGCAGCTTAGAAAAATCAACAGGGAACGCTTTCTTT
D gene: TRBD2; CDR3 length: 14; clone size: few; J gene: TRBJ2-5; V gene: TRBV13; CDR3 protein: CASSGLAGGKTQYF; CDR3 DNA: TGTGCCAGCTCCGGACTAGCGGGAGGGAAGACCCAGTACTTC
D gene: .; CDR3 length: 13; clone size: few; J gene: TRBJ1-2; V gene: TRBV10-2; CDR3 protein: CASRDSANYGYTF; CDR3 DNA: TGCGCCAGCAGGGACAGCGCTAACTATGGCTACACCTTC
D gene: TRBD1; CDR3 length: 17; clone size: .; J gene: TRBJ2-1; V gene: TRBV11-3; CDR3 protein: CASSLEPLGQGANEQFF; CDR3 DNA: TGTGCCAGCAGCTTAGAACCCTTGGGACAGGGGGCCAATGAGCAGTTCTTC
D gene: TRBD1; CDR3 length: 15; clone size: .; J gene: TRBJ2-7; V gene: TRBV5-4; CDR3 protein: CASSSSRTGKNEQYF; CDR3 DNA: TGTGCCAGCAGCTCAAGCCGGACAGGGAAGAACGAGCAGTACTTC
D gene: .; CDR3 length: 12; clone size: .; J gene: TRBJ2-1; V gene: TRBV5-4; CDR3 protein: CASSLVDNEQFF; CDR3 DNA: TGTGCCAGCAGCTTGGTCGACAATGAGCAGTTCTTC
D gene: .; CDR3 length: 11; clone size: .; J gene: TRBJ2-3; V gene: TRBV6-1; CDR3 protein: CASSERGPQYF; CDR3 DNA: TGTGCCAGCAGTGAGCGGGGTCCGCAGTATTTT
D gene: TRBD1; CDR3 length: 15; clone size: .; J gene: TRBJ2-7; V gene: TRBV10-3; CDR3 protein: CASSEDGTGGYEQYF; CDR3 DNA: TGTGCCAGCAGTGAAGACGGGACAGGGGGCTACGAGCAGTACTTC
D gene: TRBD2; CDR3 length: 14; clone size: .; J gene: TRBJ2-7; V gene: TRBV6-1; CDR3 protein: CASSESGGAYEQYF; CDR3 DNA: TGTGCCAGCAGTGAATCTGGGGGGGCCTACGAGCAGTACTTC
D gene: TRBD2; CDR3 length: 15; clone size: .; J gene: TRBJ2-7; V gene: TRBV27; CDR3 protein: CASSSRTSGSNEQYF; CDR3 DNA: TGTGCCAGCAGTTCCCGGACTAGCGGGAGCAACGAGCAGTACTTC
D gene: .; CDR3 length: 11; clone size: .; J gene: TRBJ2-7; V gene: TRBV5-1; CDR3 protein: CASSLGGEQYF; CDR3 DNA: TGCGCCAGCAGCCTTGGCGGCGAGCAGTACTTC
D gene: .; CDR3 length: 14; clone size: .; J gene: TRBJ2-2; V gene: TRBV29-1; CDR3 protein: CSVENSANTGELFF; CDR3 DNA: TGCAGCGTAGAAAATTCAGCGAACACCGGGGAGCTGTTTTTT
D gene: TRBD1; CDR3 length: 16; clone size: .; J gene: TRBJ1-2; V gene: TRBV27; CDR3 protein: CASSRTHRGSGEGYTF; CDR3 DNA: TGTGCCAGCAGCCGCACACACAGGGGCTCAGGGGAAGGCTACACCTTC
D gene: .; CDR3 length: 15; clone size: once; J gene: TRBJ1-1; V gene: TRBV5-1; CDR3 protein: CASSSWTRGNTEAFF; CDR3 DNA: TGCGCCAGCAGCTCCTGGACCAGGGGTAACACTGAAGCTTTCTTT
D gene: TRBD1; CDR3 length: 17; clone size: .; J gene: TRBJ1-2; V gene: TRBV11-2; CDR3 protein: CASSSWGTGDNNYGYTF; CDR3 DNA: TGTGCCAGCAGCTCCTGGGGGACAGGGGATAATAACTATGGCTACACCTTC
D gene: .; CDR3 length: 12; clone size: few; J gene: TRBJ1-4; V gene: TRBV6-4; CDR3 protein: CASSDSRGKLFF; CDR3 DNA: TGTGCCAGCAGTGACTCGCGGGGAAAACTGTTTTTT
D gene: TRBD1; CDR3 length: 16; clone size: few; J gene: TRBJ2-3; V gene: TRBV2; CDR3 protein: CASIDRGPGAADTQYF; CDR3 DNA: TGTGCCAGCATAGACAGGGGGCCCGGTGCTGCAGATACGCAGTATTTT
D gene: .; CDR3 length: 17; clone size: .; J gene: TRBJ2-5; V gene: TRBV5-1; CDR3 protein: CASSLKQGGGLQETQYF; CDR3 DNA: TGCGCCAGCAGCTTGAAGCAAGGGGGGGGCCTCCAAGAGACCCAGTACTTC
D gene: .; CDR3 length: 14; clone size: .; J gene: TRBJ1-6; V gene: TRBV19; CDR3 protein: CASSPGTYNSPLHF; CDR3 DNA: TGTGCCAGTAGTCCCGGGACCTATAATTCACCCCTCCACTTT
D gene: .; CDR3 length: 15; clone size: .; J gene: TRBJ1-5; V gene: TRBV6-5; CDR3 protein: CASSRGGNANQPQHF; CDR3 DNA: TGTGCCAGCAGCCGGGGGGGGAACGCGAATCAGCCCCAGCATTTT
D gene: .; CDR3 length: 14; clone size: .; J gene: TRBJ1-5; V gene: TRBV10-3; CDR3 protein: CAISVSGGNQPQHF; CDR3 DNA: TGTGCCATCAGTGTATCTGGGGGGAATCAGCCCCAGCATTTT
D gene: TRBD2; CDR3 length: 15; clone size: .; J gene: TRBJ2-3; V gene: TRBV4-2; CDR3 protein: CASSQELAGADTQYF; CDR3 DNA: TGTGCCAGCAGCCAAGAACTAGCGGGAGCAGATACGCAGTATTTT
D gene: .; CDR3 length: 16; clone size: once; J gene: TRBJ2-7; V gene: TRBV5-6; CDR3 protein: CASSLERSAAPYEQYF; CDR3 DNA: TGTGCCAGCAGCTTGGAGCGATCAGCGGCCCCCTACGAGCAGTACTTC
D gene: .; CDR3 length: 18; clone size: .; J gene: TRBJ1-3; V gene: TRBV7-4; CDR3 protein: CASSLVPQDPSRGNTIYF; CDR3 DNA: TGTGCCAGCAGCTTAGTCCCACAGGACCCTTCAAGAGGAAACACCATATATTTT
D gene: .; CDR3 length: 15; clone size: .; J gene: TRBJ1-1; V gene: TRBV5-4; CDR3 protein: CASSLVGARDTEAFF; CDR3 DNA: TGTGCCAGCAGCTTGGTAGGGGCCCGCGACACTGAAGCTTTCTTT
D gene: TRBD2; CDR3 length: 16; clone size: .; J gene: TRBJ2-3; V gene: TRBV11-3; CDR3 protein: CASSERTSGSTDTQYF; CDR3 DNA: TGTGCCAGCAGTGAGAGGACTAGCGGGAGCACAGATACGCAGTATTTT
D gene: .; CDR3 length: 14; clone size: .; J gene: TRBJ2-7; V gene: TRBV5-4; CDR3 protein: CASRRDSSSYEQYF; CDR3 DNA: TGTGCCAGCAGGCGGGACAGCAGCTCCTACGAGCAGTACTTC
D gene: .; CDR3 length: 16; clone size: .; J gene: TRBJ2-1; V gene: TRBV9; CDR3 protein: CASSPLGGLSYNEQFF; CDR3 DNA: TGTGCCAGCAGCCCCCTGGGGGGGCTTTCCTACAATGAGCAGTTCTTC
D gene: TRBD1; CDR3 length: 17; clone size: .; J gene: TRBJ1-1; V gene: TRBV10-2; CDR3 protein: CASSERSRGVENTEAFF; CDR3 DNA: TGCGCCAGCAGTGAGAGATCCAGGGGGGTAGAGAACACTGAAGCTTTCTTT
D gene: .; CDR3 length: 15; clone size: few; J gene: TRBJ2-3; V gene: TRBV6-1; CDR3 protein: CASRPWSGSTDTQYF; CDR3 DNA: TGTGCCAGCAGACCTTGGAGCGGTAGCACAGATACGCAGTATTTT
D gene: .; CDR3 length: 13; clone size: few; J gene: TRBJ2-2; V gene: TRBV29-1; CDR3 protein: CSVRAGKTGELFF; CDR3 DNA: TGCAGCGTGCGAGCAGGGAAAACCGGGGAGCTGTTTTTT
D gene: TRBD2; CDR3 length: 15; clone size: .; J gene: TRBJ2-7; V gene: TRBV7-2; CDR3 protein: CASSLTSGEPYEQYF; CDR3 DNA: TGTGCCAGCAGCCTGACTAGCGGGGAGCCCTACGAGCAGTACTTC
D gene: .; CDR3 length: 12; clone size: few; J gene: TRBJ1-1; V gene: TRBV19; CDR3 protein: CASSWGGTEAFF; CDR3 DNA: TGTGCCAGTAGTTGGGGGGGTACTGAAGCTTTCTTT
D gene: TRBD1; CDR3 length: 13; clone size: .; J gene: TRBJ2-7; V gene: TRBV10-2; CDR3 protein: CASSRTGGYEQYF; CDR3 DNA: TGCGCCAGCAGTAGGACAGGGGGCTACGAGCAGTACTTC
D gene: .; CDR3 length: 13; clone size: .; J gene: TRBJ2-1; V gene: TRBV6-4; CDR3 protein: CASSPDSYRQQFF; CDR3 DNA: TGTGCCAGCAGCCCCGACTCGTACCGTCAGCAGTTCTTC
D gene: TRBD1; CDR3 length: 15; clone size: .; J gene: TRBJ2-1; V gene: TRBV11-3; CDR3 protein: CASTQGVGRSNEQFF; CDR3 DNA: TGTGCCAGCACCCAGGGGGTAGGGCGGAGCAATGAGCAGTTCTTC
D gene: TRBD2; CDR3 length: 16; clone size: .; J gene: TRBJ2-7; V gene: TRBV29-1; CDR3 protein: CSVMTSGGLPSYEQYF; CDR3 DNA: TGCAGCGTGATGACTAGCGGGGGCCTCCCCTCCTACGAGCAGTACTTC
D gene: .; CDR3 length: 16; clone size: .; J gene: TRBJ2-1; V gene: TRBV7-8; CDR3 protein: CASSRPGGGTYNEQFF; CDR3 DNA: TGTGCCAGCAGCAGACCGGGGGGCGGAACCTACAATGAGCAGTTCTTC
D gene: TRBD2; CDR3 length: 15; clone size: .; J gene: TRBJ2-3; V gene: TRBV6-4; CDR3 protein: CASSETSGVTDTQYF; CDR3 DNA: TGTGCCAGCAGTGAAACTAGCGGGGTCACAGATACGCAGTATTTT
D gene: .; CDR3 length: 14; clone size: .; J gene: TRBJ1-1; V gene: TRBV5-5; CDR3 protein: CASSLGGGVTEAFF; CDR3 DNA: TGTGCCAGCAGCTTGGGAGGGGGGGTCACTGAAGCTTTCTTT
D gene: TRBD1; CDR3 length: 13; clone size: once; J gene: TRBJ2-5; V gene: TRBV27; CDR3 protein: CASRSQGEETQYF; CDR3 DNA: TGTGCCAGCAGATCACAGGGGGAAGAGACCCAGTACTTC
D gene: .; CDR3 length: 15; clone size: .; J gene: TRBJ2-4; V gene: TRBV7-9; CDR3 protein: CASSRFRDSKNIQYF; CDR3 DNA: TGTGCCAGCAGCCGGTTCCGGGACTCCAAAAACATTCAGTACTTC
D gene: .; CDR3 length: 13; clone size: few; J gene: TRBJ2-1; V gene: TRBV19; CDR3 protein: CASNSGDDNEQFF; CDR3 DNA: TGTGCCAGCAACTCAGGGGATGACAATGAGCAGTTCTTC
D gene: TRBD1; CDR3 length: 19; clone size: .; J gene: TRBJ2-7; V gene: TRBV29-1; CDR3 protein: CSVGDPTGFLGSGSYEQYF; CDR3 DNA: TGCAGCGTTGGCGACCCGACAGGGTTTTTAGGATCGGGCTCCTACGAGCAGTACTTC
D gene: .; CDR3 length: 16; clone size: .; J gene: TRBJ1-5; V gene: TRBV6-1; CDR3 protein: CASSEPRGEGDQPQHF; CDR3 DNA: TGTGCCAGCAGTGAACCGCGGGGGGAAGGAGATCAGCCCCAGCATTTT
D gene: .; CDR3 length: 16; clone size: .; J gene: TRBJ2-6; V gene: TRBV4-2; CDR3 protein: CASSRGDTSGANVLTF; CDR3 DNA: TGTGCCAGCAGCCGTGGGGACACCTCTGGGGCCAACGTCCTGACTTTC
D gene: .; CDR3 length: 13; clone size: .; J gene: TRBJ2-1; V gene: TRBV6-5; CDR3 protein: CASSRGFGDEQFF; CDR3 DNA: TGTGCCAGCAGTAGGGGTTTTGGCGATGAGCAGTTCTTC
D gene: TRBD1; CDR3 length: 13; clone size: .; J gene: TRBJ2-1; V gene: TRBV25-1; CDR3 protein: CASSAGQVNEQFF; CDR3 DNA: TGTGCCAGCAGTGCCGGACAGGTCAATGAGCAGTTCTTC
D gene: TRBD1; CDR3 length: 13; clone size: .; J gene: TRBJ1-1; V gene: TRBV5-5; CDR3 protein: CASSWDRITEAFF; CDR3 DNA: TGTGCCAGCAGCTGGGACAGGATCACTGAAGCTTTCTTT
D gene: TRBD2; CDR3 length: 18; clone size: .; J gene: TRBJ2-4; V gene: TRBV11-2; CDR3 protein: CASRGGLGSQGAKNIQYF; CDR3 DNA: TGTGCCAGCAGGGGGGGACTAGGGTCCCAAGGGGCCAAAAACATTCAGTACTTC
D gene: .; CDR3 length: 14; clone size: .; J gene: TRBJ1-2; V gene: TRBV5-1; CDR3 protein: CASGGTGTNYGYTF; CDR3 DNA: TGCGCCAGCGGAGGAACAGGGACTAACTATGGCTACACCTTC
D gene: TRBD1; CDR3 length: 15; clone size: .; J gene: TRBJ2-1; V gene: TRBV5-4; CDR3 protein: CASSPGQGANNEQFF; CDR3 DNA: TGTGCCAGCAGCCCCGGACAGGGGGCGAACAATGAGCAGTTCTTC
D gene: .; CDR3 length: 15; clone size: few; J gene: TRBJ2-1; V gene: TRBV6-1; CDR3 protein: CASIKEGSSYNEQFF; CDR3 DNA: TGTGCCAGCATCAAGGAGGGGTCCTCCTACAATGAGCAGTTCTTC
D gene: .; CDR3 length: 14; clone size: few; J gene: TRBJ2-7; V gene: TRBV7-9; CDR3 protein: CASSLGGQSYEQYF; CDR3 DNA: TGTGCCAGCAGCTTGGGGGGACAGTCCTACGAGCAGTACTTC
D gene: TRBD1; CDR3 length: 12; clone size: .; J gene: TRBJ1-2; V gene: TRBV7-2; CDR3 protein: CASSPTDRGYTF; CDR3 DNA: TGTGCCAGCAGCCCCACGGACAGGGGCTACACCTTC